These 29 T cell receptor beta chains were all obtained from the same sample, sequenced in a study of T-cell memory formation after mild COVID-19. In TCRdb, the 5' RACE reads were re-called with MiXCR into one record per CDR3 protein. This table has tens of thousands of distinct CDR3 sequences, roughly 20% appearing once. Sequencing was done on a sample of PBMCs or a T cell subset sorted from them (not recorded which). All receptors derive from an adult who had mild COVID-19 (a few samples of this study predate the infection). Cell type and time point are not known.

This clonotype was detected ten times or more. V gene TRBV12-3 or TRBV12-4 combines with J gene TRBJ1-1; no firm D call. The CDR3 spans 13 residues. The V and J ends lost 4 bases and 5 bases respectively, with 11 bases between them. The CDR3 sequence is CASSSPGRTEAFF. The CDR3 nucleotides are TGTGCCAGCAGTTCCCCCGGGCGTACTGAAGCTTTCTTT.

This clonotype was detected ten times or more. The chain is built from TRBV7-9 and TRBJ2-7; possibly TRBD2 for D (6 bases). V was shortened by 5 bases and J by 0 bases, with 17 bases between the two germline ends. This CDR3 has 16 residues. The V gene's germline CDR1 is SEHNR and CDR2 FQNEAQ (reference sequence). Here the CDR3 reads CASSGGYGWPSYEQYF. DNA for the CDR3: TGTGCCAGCAGCGGGGGGTACGGCTGGCCCTCCTACGAGCAGTACTTC.

The sample holds many counts of this clonotype. CDR3 residues: CATYAGVREETQYF. The CDR3 bases are TGTGCCACCTACGCGGGAGTTCGGGAAGAGACCCAGTACTTC. The chain uses TRBV10-3 and TRBJ2-5; 7 positions match TRBD2. V lost 10 bases and J lost 3; bases outside the gene matches: 11. This CDR3 has 14 residues. Germline CDR1 ENHRY, CDR2 SYGVKD.

This clonotype appeared many times. The chain carries TRBV7-6 and TRBJ2-5; D unclear. Trimming left V 4 bases short and J 3 bases short, with 15 bases between. The germline CDR1 and CDR2 sequences are SGHVS and FNYEAQ. CDR3 length equals 15 residues. CDR3 DNA sequence: TGTGCCAGCAGCTCGCCCGACCAAGGCAAAGAGACCCAGTACTTC. Encoded protein: CASSSPDQGKETQYF.

This clonotype was observed at least ten times. V is TRBV7-8 and J is TRBJ2-1; D might be TRBD2 (6 bases). CDR1 SGHVS and CDR2 FQNEAQ come from the germline V gene. The V gene lost 5 bases and the J gene lost 0 bases, with 11 bases spanning the gap. The CDR3 loop spans 15 amino acids. The DNA for the CDR3 is TGTGCCAGCAGCGATAGCGGCCGCTCCTACAATGAGCAGTTCTTC. Residues: CASSDSGRSYNEQFF.

This clonotype was recorded many times. This CDR3 is CATSDVTSVSGELFF. The CDR3 DNA sequence: TGTGCCACCAGTGATGTGACTAGCGTCAGCGGGGAGCTGTTTTTT. The V call is TRBV24-1, the J call TRBJ2-2; 8 positions agree with TRBD2. The CDR3 has 15 residues. Germline CDR1 KGHDR, CDR2 SFDVKD. The J segment lost 7 bases and the V segment lost 3 bases, leaving 6 bases of the junction unmatched.

This clonotype has only one observation. The chain uses TRBV7-9 and TRBJ1-1; no clear D. Germline V gene data show CDR1 as SEHNR and CDR2 as FQNEAQ (reference sequence). V gave up 3 bases and J gave up 0 bases, with 11 bases separating them. There are 15 residues in the CDR3. Written as DNA, the CDR3 is TGTGCCAGCAGCTTCCTGACCGGGCTGAACACTGAAGCTTTCTTT. This translates into CASSFLTGLNTEAFF.

This clonotype was observed at least ten times. The rearrangement links TRBV3-1 to TRBJ1-6, with D perhaps matching TRBD1 (5 bases). CDR1 is LGHDT, CDR2 YNNKEL, per germline (reference sequence). V was trimmed by 1 base and J by 7 bases, leaving 11 bases between them. The CDR3 spans 15 residues. The chain's CDR3 is CASSQGGTDNSPLHF. CDR3 in DNA: TGTGCCAGCAGCCAAGGTGGGACGGACAATTCACCCCTCCACTTT.

There are many counts of this clonotype. This chain connects TRBV4-1 to TRBJ1-1, with D possibly being TRBD1 (5 bases). Germline lookup yields CDR1 MGHRA and CDR2 YSYEKL. V lost 4 bases and J 1 base, leaving 10 bases between the germline ends. CDR3 length equals 14 residues. The chain's CDR3 is CASSPRQRNTEAFF. CDR3 DNA: TGCGCCAGCAGCCCTAGACAGAGGAACACTGAAGCTTTCTTT.

This chain uses TRBV6-5 with TRBJ1-1; TRBD1 might be the D (6 bases). The CDR3 length is 11 residues. Per germline, CDR1 MNHEY and CDR2 SVGAGI. The V end lost 7 bases, the J end lost 11 bases, and 14 bases lay between the germline ends. This CDR3 is CASKKGVEAFF. In DNA, the CDR3 is TGTGCCAGCAAAAAGGGGGTTGAGGCTTTCTTT.

There are many counts of this clonotype. This sequence joins TRBV12-5 and TRBJ2-2; D remains ambiguous. V lost 0 bases and J lost 7, with 9 bases in between. This CDR3 has 14 amino acids. Germline V lookup: CDR1 LGHNT, CDR2 FRNRAP. CDR3 sequence (DNA): TGTGCTAGTGGTTTGGTAATCTCTTTCGGGGAGCTGTTTTTT. It codes for CASGLVISFGELFF.

The sample holds many counts of this clonotype. CDR3 coding DNA: TGTGCCAGCAGCTTAGGTGGACTAGCGGGAGGGCTGGAGACCCAGTACTTC. Amino acids: CASSLGGLAGGLETQYF. This chain links TRBV7-9 with TRBJ2-5; 15 bases agree with TRBD2. Germline V gene sequence: CDR1 SEHNR, CDR2 FQNEAQ (reference sequence). The CDR3 contains 17 residues. V was pared by 1 base and J by 5 bases, with 5 bases of the junction left unmatched.

This clonotype was found many times. The chain has TRBV6-6 and TRBJ2-3; possibly TRBD1 or TRBD2 for D (6 bases each). Germline-derived CDR1 and CDR2 are MNHNY and SVGAGI (reference sequence). There are 17 residues in the CDR3. V lost 0 bases and J 1 base, leaving 14 bases between the germline ends. In DNA form, the CDR3 reads TGTGCCAGCAGTTACTCCCGGGGGCGGGCCGGCACAGATACGCAGTATTTT. Protein product: CASSYSRGRAGTDTQYF.

The chain combines TRBV19 with TRBJ2-7, with TRBD2 matching over 10 bases. The CDR3 contains 14 residues. The trim removed 7 bases at V and 2 bases at J, leaving 5 bases unmatched. CDR1 LNHDA and CDR2 SQIVND come from the germline V gene (reference sequence). The CDR3 sequence is CASKPLAGAYEQYF. The CDR3 coding sequence is TGTGCCAGTAAGCCCCTAGCGGGAGCCTACGAGCAGTACTTC. Full variable domain (rest looked up from reference TRBV19 and TRBJ2-7): DGGITQSPKYLFRKEGQNVTLSCEQNLNHDAMYWYRQDPGQGLRLIYYSQIVNDFQKGDIAEGYSVSREKKESFPLTVTSAQKNPTAFYLCASKPLAGAYEQYFGPGTRLTVT.

J is TRBJ1-2 and V is TRBV5-6, with a tentative D call TRBD1 (5 bases). In germline, CDR1 is SGHDT, CDR2 YYEEEE. The CDR3 sequence is 15 residues long. The V end was cut by 4 bases, the J end by 2 bases, with 15 bases between. This CDR3 reads CASSPGRQQNYGYTF. The CDR3 DNA reads TGTGCCAGCAGCCCGGGCCGACAGCAAAACTATGGCTACACCTTC.

Ten or more counts support this clonotype. J is TRBJ2-1 and V is TRBV20-1; 8 bases line up with TRBD2. The germline V gene has CDR1 DFQATT and CDR2 SNEGSKA (reference sequence). The ends lost 3 bases at V and 7 bases at J; junction bases unmatched: 8. The CDR3 length is 14 residues. CDR3 in DNA: TGCAGTGCTAGTGCCGGGGGGGTACAGAATGAGCAGTTCTTC. As protein: CSASAGGVQNEQFF.

J is TRBJ2-3 and V is TRBV5-1; no firm D call. This CDR3 has 15 amino acids. Germline lookup yields CDR1 SGHRS and CDR2 YFSETQ. The V gene lost 0 bases and the J gene lost 0 bases, with 8 bases spanning the gap. CDR3: CASSLDTPSTDTQYF. The DNA of the CDR3 is TGCGCCAGCAGCTTGGACACCCCAAGCACAGATACGCAGTATTTT.

This clonotype was observed a handful of times. This chain uses TRBV6-1 with TRBJ1-1, with TRBD1 as a possible D gene (6 bases). V dropped 7 bases and J dropped 1 base, with 10 bases sitting between them. Germline values: CDR1 MNHNS, CDR2 SASEGT. The CDR3 runs to 13 residues. The CDR3 nucleotides are TGTGCCAGCAAGACAGGTTCGAACACTGAAGCTTTCTTT. The encoded protein is CASKTGSNTEAFF.

The table lists this clonotype with many counts. V usage is TRBV6-2 or TRBV6-3 and J usage is TRBJ2-7; no definite D call. Germline V gene data show CDR1 as MNHEY and CDR2 as SVGEGT. CDR3 size: 13 residues. Trimming stripped 10 bases from V and 1 base from J, with 14 bases between. The CDR3 DNA is TGTGCCACCCGGTGGGCGGCGTCCTACGAGCAGTACTTC. Its translation: CATRWAASYEQYF.

There are a few counts of this clonotype. This chain uses TRBV4-3 with TRBJ2-5, with 10 bases lining up with TRBD1. The trim removed 0 bases at V and 9 bases at J, leaving 4 bases unmatched. This CDR3 region has 14 residues. Germline lookup yields CDR1 LGHNA and CDR2 YSLEER. In nucleotides, the CDR3 is TGCGCCAGCAGCCAAGATCTCGACAGGGGGCCCCAGTACTTC. The encoded protein is CASSQDLDRGPQYF.

In this sample, this clonotype turned up many times. The rearrangement links TRBV10-3 to TRBJ2-1; D possibly corresponds to TRBD2 (5 bases). The ends were cut back, 11 bases at V and 0 bases at J, with 17 bases in the middle. This CDR3 contains 15 residues. Germline V gene data show CDR1 as ENHRY and CDR2 as SYGVKD. The CDR3 is CAAQEDGSSYNEQFF. In DNA, the CDR3 is TGTGCCGCCCAAGAGGATGGGAGCTCCTACAATGAGCAGTTCTTC.

This clonotype appeared many times. The chain links TRBV12-3 or TRBV12-4 to TRBJ1-1; D remains unclear. CDR3 length equals 16 residues. The germline V and J ends were trimmed by 6 bases and 2 bases, with 19 bases remaining between them. CDR3 protein: CASSRPRTTPNTEAFF. The CDR3 DNA reads as TGTGCCAGCAGCCGACCCCGAACAACTCCCAACACTGAAGCTTTCTTT.

This clonotype was detected many times. This sequence joins TRBV24-1 and TRBJ2-1; 10 bases line up with TRBD2. V lost 6 bases to trimming and J lost 10 bases; unmatched junction nucleotides: 5. The CDR3 is 13 residues long. Germline V gives CDR1 KGHDR, CDR2 SFDVKD. CDR3: CATSRGLAFEQFF. CDR3 sequence (DNA): TGTGCCACCAGTAGGGGACTAGCGTTCGAGCAGTTCTTC.

This clonotype has at least ten counts. The chain carries TRBV24-1 and TRBJ2-1; TRBD1 or TRBD2 may be the D gene (5 bases each). Looked up from germline, CDR1 is KGHDR and CDR2 is SFDVKD. Trimming shortened V by 5 bases and J by 0 bases, and 13 bases separated the two germline ends. This CDR3 is 16 amino acids long. DNA for the CDR3: TGTGCCACCAGTGCGTCAGGGCGGGTCTCCTACAATGAGCAGTTCTTC. It translates to CATSASGRVSYNEQFF.

This clonotype was seen many times. The V call is TRBV14, the J call TRBJ2-1, with D possibly being TRBD2 (5 bases). V was clipped by 0 bases and J by 4 bases, with 13 bases between them. Germline lookup yields CDR1 SGHDN and CDR2 FVKESK. This CDR3 has 16 amino acids. CDR3 in amino acids: CASSQDWTRTYNEQFF. Here the CDR3 DNA reads TGTGCCAGCAGCCAAGATTGGACTCGTACTTACAATGAGCAGTTCTTC.

This clonotype was counted at least ten times. V is TRBV5-1 and J is TRBJ1-1; possible D gene TRBD1, 6 bases. In germline, CDR1 is SGHRS, CDR2 YFSETQ. V dropped 4 bases and J dropped 0 bases, with 7 bases sitting between them. The CDR3 has 13 residues. DNA for the CDR3: TGCGCCAGCAGCGGGGGCGTGAACACTGAAGCTTTCTTT. As protein: CASSGGVNTEAFF. Complete variable domain (other parts from reference TRBV5-1 and TRBJ1-1): KAGVTQTPRYLIKTRGQQVTLSCSPISGHRSVSWYQQTPGQGLQFLFEYFSETQRNKGNFPGRFSGRQFSNSRSEMNVSTLELGDSALYLCASSGGVNTEAFFGQGTRLTVV.

This clonotype was counted at least ten times. The V and J genes are TRBV6-5 and TRBJ2-7; tentatively, D is TRBD1 (5 bases). The CDR3 has 16 amino acids. The V gene lost 4 bases and the J gene lost 2 bases, with 18 bases spanning the gap. Germline V gives CDR1 MNHEY, CDR2 SVGAGI. The CDR3 coding sequence is TGTGCCAGCAGTTCTGACAGCTATAGAGAGGCCTACGAGCAGTACTTC. It translates to CASSSDSYREAYEQYF.

This clonotype was detected ten times or more. The gene calls are TRBV30 and TRBJ2-6, with D hard to call. CDR1 and CDR2 from the germline V gene are GTSNPN and SVGIG (reference sequence). The CDR3 spans 15 residues. V dropped 2 bases and J dropped 0 bases, with 8 bases sitting between them. The CDR3 bases are TGTGCCTGGAGTTCCACGGGCTCTGGGGCCAACGTCCTGACTTTC. Protein sequence: CAWSSTGSGANVLTF.

Points on this clonotype: This may be a read error: a much more frequent sequence differs by one nucleotide. The V gene is TRBV18, the J gene TRBJ2-5; D gene unclear. The CDR3 is 13 residues long. Per the germline V gene, CDR1 is KGHSH and CDR2 is LQKENI. The V gene lost 9 bases and the J gene lost 2 bases, with 13 bases spanning the gap. The CDR3 DNA reads as TGTGCCAGATCATCCAGTATACAAGAGACCCAGTACTTC. This translates into CARSSSIQETQYF.